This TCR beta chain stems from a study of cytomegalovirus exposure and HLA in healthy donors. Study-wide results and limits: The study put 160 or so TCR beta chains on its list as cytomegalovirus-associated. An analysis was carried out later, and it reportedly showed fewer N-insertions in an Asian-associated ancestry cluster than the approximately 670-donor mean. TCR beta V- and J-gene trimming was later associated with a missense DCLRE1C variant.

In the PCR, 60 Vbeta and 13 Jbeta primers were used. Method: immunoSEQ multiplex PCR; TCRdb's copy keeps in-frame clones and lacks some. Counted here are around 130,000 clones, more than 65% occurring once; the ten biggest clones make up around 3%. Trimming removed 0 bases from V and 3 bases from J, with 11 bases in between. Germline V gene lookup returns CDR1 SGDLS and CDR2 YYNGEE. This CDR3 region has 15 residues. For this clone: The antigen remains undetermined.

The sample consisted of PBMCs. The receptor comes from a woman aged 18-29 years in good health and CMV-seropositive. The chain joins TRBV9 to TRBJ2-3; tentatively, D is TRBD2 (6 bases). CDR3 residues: CASSVALGLTDTQYF. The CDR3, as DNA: TGTGCCAGCAGCGTAGCTTTGGGACTGACAGATACGCAGTATTTT.